Listed below are T cell receptor beta chains from one sample, sequenced in a study of blood T cell repertoires in COVID-19. Assay used: immunoSEQ multiplex PCR; TCRdb lists only in-frame clones, some missing. Of around 300,000 clones in the sample, about 89% are singletons; the top ten hold roughly 5%. What was sequenced was PBMCs or T cells enriched from blood (not recorded which). These receptors all come from a woman aged 25 to 39 who had recovered from COVID-19. Both conserved end residues are part of each CDR3. Each record gives: clone size, D gene, CDR3 length, V gene, J gene, CDR3 DNA, CDR3 protein. D genes are given only for firm matches. Clone size is shown for a subset of rows, as once, few, many or a class of expanded clone.

clone size: -
D gene: -
CDR3 length: 15
V gene: TRBV2
J gene: TRBJ1-1
CDR3 DNA: TGTGCCAGCAGTGATAAGGAGGTCGGCGGCACTGAAGCTTTCTTT
CDR3 protein: CASSDKEVGGTEAFF

clone size: many
D gene: -
CDR3 length: 15
V gene: TRBV3-1/TRBV3-2
J gene: TRBJ2-7
CDR3 DNA: TGTGCCAGCAGCCAAGAAGAAGGACACCCCTACGAGCAGTACTTC
CDR3 protein: CASSQEEGHPYEQYF

clone size: -
D gene: -
CDR3 length: 13
V gene: TRBV5-8
J gene: TRBJ1-6
CDR3 DNA: TGTGCCAGCAGCTTCCGACAGAATTCACCCCTCCACTTT
CDR3 protein: CASSFRQNSPLHF

clone size: -
D gene: -
CDR3 length: 16
V gene: TRBV15
J gene: TRBJ1-3
CDR3 DNA: TGTGCCACCAGCGGACCCGAGACAGCCGTCCGAAACACCATATATTTT
CDR3 protein: CATSGPETAVRNTIYF

clone size: -
D gene: -
CDR3 length: 18
V gene: TRBV7-9
J gene: TRBJ2-5
CDR3 DNA: TGTGCCAGCAGCTCGGTAGGAAGGAGCGGGTACCTTCAAGAGACCCAGTACTTC
CDR3 protein: CASSSVGRSGYLQETQYF

clone size: -
D gene: -
CDR3 length: 12
V gene: TRBV29-1
J gene: TRBJ1-3
CDR3 DNA: TGCAGCGTTGAAGATTCACAGGGCACCATATATTTT
CDR3 protein: CSVEDSQGTIYF

clone size: -
D gene: TRBD1
CDR3 length: 15
V gene: TRBV7-9
J gene: TRBJ2-5
CDR3 DNA: TGTGCCAGCAGTAGATTGGGACAGGCGCAAGAGACCCAGTACTTC
CDR3 protein: CASSRLGQAQETQYF

clone size: -
D gene: TRBD2
CDR3 length: 16
V gene: TRBV19
J gene: TRBJ2-5
CDR3 DNA: TGTGCCAGTAGTGCCCTAGCGGGGGTGATCCAAGAGACCCAGTACTTC
CDR3 protein: CASSALAGVIQETQYF

clone size: -
D gene: TRBD1
CDR3 length: 13
V gene: TRBV28
J gene: TRBJ1-2
CDR3 DNA: TGTGCCAGCAGTTACGACAGGGGCTATGGCTACACCTTC
CDR3 protein: CASSYDRGYGYTF

clone size: -
D gene: -
CDR3 length: 13
V gene: TRBV10-3
J gene: TRBJ2-5
CDR3 DNA: TGTGCCATCAGTGACCAGGGGAGAGAGACCCAGTACTTC
CDR3 protein: CAISDQGRETQYF

clone size: -
D gene: -
CDR3 length: 14
V gene: TRBV21-1
J gene: TRBJ1-1
CDR3 DNA: TGTGCCAGCAGCAGGGGACAGGGGAAGGCTGAAGCTTTCTTT
CDR3 protein: CASSRGQGKAEAFF

clone size: -
D gene: -
CDR3 length: 14
V gene: TRBV4-1
J gene: TRBJ1-1
CDR3 DNA: TGCGCCAGCAGCCAAACAGGGAAGGCCACTGAAGCTTTCTTT
CDR3 protein: CASSQTGKATEAFF

clone size: -
D gene: TRBD1
CDR3 length: 17
V gene: TRBV30
J gene: TRBJ1-2
CDR3 DNA: TGTGCCTGGAGTTTTAACTGGGTTCCCGGACAGGGCCATGGCTACACCTTC
CDR3 protein: CAWSFNWVPGQGHGYTF

clone size: -
D gene: TRBD1
CDR3 length: 13
V gene: TRBV18
J gene: TRBJ1-1
CDR3 DNA: TGTGCCAGCTCACCACCATCAGGGGGAGAAGCTTTCTTT
CDR3 protein: CASSPPSGGEAFF

clone size: -
D gene: TRBD1
CDR3 length: 13
V gene: TRBV27
J gene: TRBJ1-2
CDR3 DNA: TGTGCCAGCAGTTATACAGGGGTGGGTGGCTACACCTTC
CDR3 protein: CASSYTGVGGYTF

clone size: -
D gene: TRBD2
CDR3 length: 14
V gene: TRBV2
J gene: TRBJ2-5
CDR3 DNA: TGTGCCAGCAGTGATAGCGGGGGGGCGGCGACCCAGTACTTC
CDR3 protein: CASSDSGGAATQYF

clone size: -
D gene: -
CDR3 length: 11
V gene: TRBV10-3
J gene: TRBJ1-5
CDR3 DNA: TGTGCCATCAGTCCTAATCAGCCCCAGCATTTT
CDR3 protein: CAISPNQPQHF

clone size: -
D gene: -
CDR3 length: 14
V gene: TRBV7-2
J gene: TRBJ1-6
CDR3 DNA: TGTGCCATAAAGGAGAGCTCCTATAATTCACCCCTCCACTTT
CDR3 protein: CAIKESSYNSPLHF

clone size: many
D gene: -
CDR3 length: 14
V gene: TRBV18
J gene: TRBJ2-2
CDR3 DNA: TGTGCCAGCTCACCGCGACAGGCCACCGGGGAGCTGTTTTTT
CDR3 protein: CASSPRQATGELFF

clone size: -
D gene: TRBD2
CDR3 length: 13
V gene: TRBV4-1
J gene: TRBJ2-7
CDR3 DNA: TGCGCCAGCAGCCTGGAGCGGGGTAACGAGCAGTACTTC
CDR3 protein: CASSLERGNEQYF

clone size: -
D gene: TRBD1
CDR3 length: 15
V gene: TRBV6-5
J gene: TRBJ2-3
CDR3 DNA: TGTGCCACCGTCAGGGGGACCCCTTTCACAGATACGCAGTATTTT
CDR3 protein: CATVRGTPFTDTQYF

clone size: -
D gene: -
CDR3 length: 12
V gene: TRBV30
J gene: TRBJ1-2
CDR3 DNA: TGTGCCTGGAGCAGGGGATCGAGGGGCTACACCTTC
CDR3 protein: CAWSRGSRGYTF

clone size: -
D gene: -
CDR3 length: 13
V gene: TRBV29-1
J gene: TRBJ2-3
CDR3 DNA: TGCAGCGTTGAGAGGGTGGGAACAGATACGCAGTATTTT
CDR3 protein: CSVERVGTDTQYF

clone size: -
D gene: TRBD1
CDR3 length: 14
V gene: TRBV15
J gene: TRBJ1-2
CDR3 DNA: TGTGCCACCAGCAGGCGATCACAGGGGCTTGGCTACACCTTC
CDR3 protein: CATSRRSQGLGYTF

clone size: -
D gene: -
CDR3 length: 15
V gene: TRBV7-3
J gene: TRBJ2-3
CDR3 DNA: TGTGCCAGCAGCCCATCGGGGTTCAGCACAGATACGCAGTATTTT
CDR3 protein: CASSPSGFSTDTQYF

clone size: -
D gene: -
CDR3 length: 19
V gene: TRBV21-1
J gene: TRBJ2-1
CDR3 DNA: TGTGCCAGCAGCAATCAACAGGGGACTAGCGGGGGGGCGGTCAATGAGCAGTTCTTC
CDR3 protein: CASSNQQGTSGGAVNEQFF

clone size: -
D gene: -
CDR3 length: 12
V gene: TRBV13
J gene: TRBJ1-1
CDR3 DNA: TGTGCCAGCAGCTTCCAAAACACTGAAGCTTTCTTT
CDR3 protein: CASSFQNTEAFF

clone size: -
D gene: TRBD1
CDR3 length: 19
V gene: TRBV3-1/TRBV3-2
J gene: TRBJ2-5
CDR3 DNA: TGTGCCAGCAGCTTGACCGGGACAGGGAATTCACCGGGTCAAGAGACCCAGTACTTC
CDR3 protein: CASSLTGTGNSPGQETQYF

clone size: -
D gene: -
CDR3 length: 15
V gene: TRBV6-1
J gene: TRBJ2-3
CDR3 DNA: TGTGCCAGCAGTGAAAGGCTAGGAGGTACAGATACGCAGTATTTT
CDR3 protein: CASSERLGGTDTQYF

clone size: -
D gene: -
CDR3 length: 16
V gene: TRBV24-1
J gene: TRBJ2-3
CDR3 DNA: TGTGCCACCAGTGATGGGGCCAGGGCCCTCACAGATACGCAGTATTTT
CDR3 protein: CATSDGARALTDTQYF

clone size: -
D gene: -
CDR3 length: 10
V gene: TRBV20-1
J gene: TRBJ1-2
CDR3 DNA: TGCAGTGCGGGCAGTGTTAAGAACACCTTC
CDR3 protein: CSAGSVKNTF

clone size: -
D gene: -
CDR3 length: 15
V gene: TRBV5-4
J gene: TRBJ2-3
CDR3 DNA: TGTGCCAGCAGCTTTCGCGGGGATCAGTTAGATACGCAGTATTTT
CDR3 protein: CASSFRGDQLDTQYF

clone size: -
D gene: TRBD1
CDR3 length: 14
V gene: TRBV5-6
J gene: TRBJ1-2
CDR3 DNA: TGTGCCAGCAGCTCCCCGGACAGGGGGAATGGCTACACCTTC
CDR3 protein: CASSSPDRGNGYTF

clone size: once
D gene: TRBD1
CDR3 length: 13
V gene: TRBV9
J gene: TRBJ1-2
CDR3 DNA: TGTGCCAGCAGCACCACAGGGGGCTATGGCTACACCTTC
CDR3 protein: CASSTTGGYGYTF

clone size: few
D gene: TRBD1
CDR3 length: 14
V gene: TRBV7-9
J gene: TRBJ1-1
CDR3 DNA: TGTGCCAGCAGCTCGTTGACAGGGGATAATGAAGCTTTCTTT
CDR3 protein: CASSSLTGDNEAFF

clone size: -
D gene: -
CDR3 length: 15
V gene: TRBV5-4
J gene: TRBJ2-5
CDR3 DNA: TGTGCCAGCAGCTTGGTGCCTGACTTACGGGAGACCCAGTACTTC
CDR3 protein: CASSLVPDLRETQYF

clone size: once
D gene: -
CDR3 length: 14
V gene: TRBV7-9
J gene: TRBJ1-1
CDR3 DNA: TGTGCCAGCAGCAGAGTTTCAAAGAACACTGAAGCTTTCTTT
CDR3 protein: CASSRVSKNTEAFF

clone size: -
D gene: -
CDR3 length: 14
V gene: TRBV6-2/TRBV6-3
J gene: TRBJ1-1
CDR3 DNA: TGTGCCAGCAGCCCCCCTCAGACAGAGACCGAAGCTTTCTTT
CDR3 protein: CASSPPQTETEAFF

clone size: -
D gene: -
CDR3 length: 14
V gene: TRBV5-1
J gene: TRBJ1-2
CDR3 DNA: TGCGCCAGCAGCTTGGAGGAGGGTCTCTATGGCTACACCTTC
CDR3 protein: CASSLEEGLYGYTF

clone size: -
D gene: -
CDR3 length: 14
V gene: TRBV18
J gene: TRBJ2-4
CDR3 DNA: TGTGCCAGCTCACCCGCCGGGGCCAAAAACATTCAGTACTTC
CDR3 protein: CASSPAGAKNIQYF

clone size: -
D gene: -
CDR3 length: 13
V gene: TRBV9
J gene: TRBJ2-7
CDR3 DNA: TGTGCCAGCAGTCGACAGCTCACCTACGAGCAGTACTTC
CDR3 protein: CASSRQLTYEQYF

clone size: few
D gene: -
CDR3 length: 14
V gene: TRBV10-3
J gene: TRBJ2-2
CDR3 DNA: TGTGCCACCGACGAACGGGGGGCGATCGGGGAGCTGTTTTTT
CDR3 protein: CATDERGAIGELFF

clone size: -
D gene: -
CDR3 length: 13
V gene: TRBV10-2
J gene: TRBJ1-2
CDR3 DNA: TGCGCCAGCAGGGGGGGGCAGAACTATGGCTACACCTTC
CDR3 protein: CASRGGQNYGYTF

clone size: -
D gene: TRBD2
CDR3 length: 14
V gene: TRBV28
J gene: TRBJ2-5
CDR3 DNA: TGTGCCAGCAGTCCCGGACTAGCTCACGAGACCCAGTACTTC
CDR3 protein: CASSPGLAHETQYF

clone size: -
D gene: TRBD1
CDR3 length: 13
V gene: TRBV30
J gene: TRBJ1-4
CDR3 DNA: TGTGCCTGGAACAGGGGGTTGGATGAAAAACTGTTTTTT
CDR3 protein: CAWNRGLDEKLFF

clone size: -
D gene: -
CDR3 length: 14
V gene: TRBV2
J gene: TRBJ1-4
CDR3 DNA: TGTGCCAGCAGTGAACCCAGGGTTGGTGAAAAACTGTTTTTT
CDR3 protein: CASSEPRVGEKLFF

clone size: -
D gene: -
CDR3 length: 14
V gene: TRBV5-1
J gene: TRBJ2-1
CDR3 DNA: TGCGCCAGCAGCTTCGCCAGCTCCTACAATGAGCAGTTCTTC
CDR3 protein: CASSFASSYNEQFF

clone size: -
D gene: TRBD2
CDR3 length: 15
V gene: TRBV3-1/TRBV3-2
J gene: TRBJ2-3
CDR3 DNA: TGTGCCAGCAGCCAACTAGCGGGGGGGCGACATACGCAGTATTTT
CDR3 protein: CASSQLAGGRHTQYF

clone size: -
D gene: -
CDR3 length: 13
V gene: TRBV11-2
J gene: TRBJ1-2
CDR3 DNA: TGTGCCAGCGTCGGGTGGGGCTCCTATGGCTACACCTTC
CDR3 protein: CASVGWGSYGYTF

clone size: -
D gene: TRBD1
CDR3 length: 16
V gene: TRBV7-9
J gene: TRBJ2-7
CDR3 DNA: TGTGCCAGCAGCACCCCTCCGGGGCAGGGGGTTTACGAGCAGTACTTC
CDR3 protein: CASSTPPGQGVYEQYF

clone size: -
D gene: TRBD2
CDR3 length: 15
V gene: TRBV5-4
J gene: TRBJ2-3
CDR3 DNA: TGTGCCAGCACTCGGGGCGGGGGGGGCACAGATACGCAGTATTTT
CDR3 protein: CASTRGGGGTDTQYF

clone size: -
D gene: -
CDR3 length: 16
V gene: TRBV7-8
J gene: TRBJ1-3
CDR3 DNA: TGTGCCAGCAGCTCCGGACACAGGACCTCTGGAAACACCATATATTTT
CDR3 protein: CASSSGHRTSGNTIYF